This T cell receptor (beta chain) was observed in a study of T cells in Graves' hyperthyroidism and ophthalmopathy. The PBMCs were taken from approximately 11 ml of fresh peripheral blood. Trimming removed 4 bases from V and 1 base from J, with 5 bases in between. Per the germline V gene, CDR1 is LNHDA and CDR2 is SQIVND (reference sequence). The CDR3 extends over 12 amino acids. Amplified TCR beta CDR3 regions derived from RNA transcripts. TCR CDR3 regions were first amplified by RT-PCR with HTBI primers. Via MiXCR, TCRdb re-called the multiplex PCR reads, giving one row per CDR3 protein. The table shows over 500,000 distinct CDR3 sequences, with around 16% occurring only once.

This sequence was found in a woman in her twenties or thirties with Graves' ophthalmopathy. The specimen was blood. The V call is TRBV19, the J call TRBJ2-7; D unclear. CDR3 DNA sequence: TGTGCCAGTAGTAAGGAATCCTACGAGCAGTACTTC. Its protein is CASSKESYEQYF.